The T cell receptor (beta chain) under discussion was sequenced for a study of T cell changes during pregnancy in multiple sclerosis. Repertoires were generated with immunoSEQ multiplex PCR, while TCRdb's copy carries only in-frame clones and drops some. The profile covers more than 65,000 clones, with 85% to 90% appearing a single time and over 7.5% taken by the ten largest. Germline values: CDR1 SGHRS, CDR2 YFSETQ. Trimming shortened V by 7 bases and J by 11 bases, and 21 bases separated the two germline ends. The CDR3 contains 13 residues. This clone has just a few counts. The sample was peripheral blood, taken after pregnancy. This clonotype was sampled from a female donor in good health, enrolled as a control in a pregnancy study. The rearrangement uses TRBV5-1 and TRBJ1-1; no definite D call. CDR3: CASQSPGDDNAFF. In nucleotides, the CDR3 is TGCGCCAGCCAATCTCCGGGAGACGATAACGCTTTCTTT.